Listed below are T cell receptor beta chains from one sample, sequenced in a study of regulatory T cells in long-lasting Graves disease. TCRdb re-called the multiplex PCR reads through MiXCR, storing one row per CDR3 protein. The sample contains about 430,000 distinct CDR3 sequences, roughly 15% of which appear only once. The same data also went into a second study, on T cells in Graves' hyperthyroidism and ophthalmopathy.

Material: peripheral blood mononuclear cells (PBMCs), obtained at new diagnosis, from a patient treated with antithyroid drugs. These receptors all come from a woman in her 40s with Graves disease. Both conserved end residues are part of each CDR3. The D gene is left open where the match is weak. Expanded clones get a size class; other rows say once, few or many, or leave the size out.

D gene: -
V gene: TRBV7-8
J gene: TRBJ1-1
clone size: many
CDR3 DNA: TGTGCCAGCAGCTTAGACAGGGAAAACACTGAAGCTTTCTTT
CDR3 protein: CASSLDRENTEAFF

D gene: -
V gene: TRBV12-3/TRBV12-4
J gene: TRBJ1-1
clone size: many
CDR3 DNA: TGTGCCAGCAGCCTTCGGCCGGGGACTGAAGCTTTCTTT
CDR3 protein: CASSLRPGTEAFF

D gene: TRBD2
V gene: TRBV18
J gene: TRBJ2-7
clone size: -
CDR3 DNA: TGTGCCAGCTCACCCGGTTGGACTAGCGGCTCCTACGAGCAGTACTTC
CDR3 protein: CASSPGWTSGSYEQYF

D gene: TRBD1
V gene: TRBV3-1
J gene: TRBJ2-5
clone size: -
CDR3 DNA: TGTGCCAGCAGCCAAGTACAGGGGGAGACCCAGTACTTC
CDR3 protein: CASSQVQGETQYF

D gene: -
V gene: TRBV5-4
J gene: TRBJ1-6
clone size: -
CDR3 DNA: TGTGCCAGCAGCTACAGGGATCCTAATTCACCCCTCCACTTT
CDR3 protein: CASSYRDPNSPLHF

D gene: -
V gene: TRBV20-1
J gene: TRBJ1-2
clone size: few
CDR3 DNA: TGCAGTGCTAAGACATCTAACTATGGCTACACCTTC
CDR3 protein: CSAKTSNYGYTF

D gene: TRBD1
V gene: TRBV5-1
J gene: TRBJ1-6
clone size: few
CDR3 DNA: TGCGCCAGCAGCTTGACAGGGGGCTATAATTCACCCCTCCACTTT
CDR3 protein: CASSLTGGYNSPLHF

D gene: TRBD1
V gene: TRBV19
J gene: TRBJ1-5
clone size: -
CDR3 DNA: TGTGCCAGTACCTGGGGACAGGCAGGACGCAATCAGCCCCAGCATTTT
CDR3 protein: CASTWGQAGRNQPQHF

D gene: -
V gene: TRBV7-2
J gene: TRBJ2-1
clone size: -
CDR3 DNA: TGTGCCAGCAGCTCCAGATATGTACAGGGACCCTACAATGAGCAGTTCTTC
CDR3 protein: CASSSRYVQGPYNEQFF

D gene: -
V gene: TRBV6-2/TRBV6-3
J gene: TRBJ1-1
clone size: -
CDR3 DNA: TGTGCCAGCAGTTACCCGTGGGGGACAAACACTGAAGCTTTCTTT
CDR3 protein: CASSYPWGTNTEAFF

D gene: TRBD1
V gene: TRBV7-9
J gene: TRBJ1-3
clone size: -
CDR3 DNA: TGTGCCAGCAGCACACAGGGGATATACACCATATATTTT
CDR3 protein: CASSTQGIYTIYF

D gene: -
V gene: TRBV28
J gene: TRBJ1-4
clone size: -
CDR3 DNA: TGTGCCAGCAGTTTACCCGGAGGGCCTAATGAAAAACTGTTTTTT
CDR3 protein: CASSLPGGPNEKLFF

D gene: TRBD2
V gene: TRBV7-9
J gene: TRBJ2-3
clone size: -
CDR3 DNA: TGTGCCAGCAGCTTAGCGGCTAGCGGGAGCACAGATACGCAGTATTTT
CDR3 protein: CASSLAASGSTDTQYF

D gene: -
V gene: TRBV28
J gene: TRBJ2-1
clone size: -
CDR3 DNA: TGTGCCAGCAGTTTAGATCAGGGTATGCAGTTCTTC
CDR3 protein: CASSLDQGMQFF

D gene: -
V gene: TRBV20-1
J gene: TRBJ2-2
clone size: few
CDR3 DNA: TGCAGTGCTAGAGATGCGGATACCGGGGAGCTGTTTTTT
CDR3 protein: CSARDADTGELFF

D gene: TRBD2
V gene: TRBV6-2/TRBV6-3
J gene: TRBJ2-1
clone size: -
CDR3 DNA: TGTGCCAGCAGTTCAAGAACCGGCGGGAGGTGGGGGGGGAATGAGCAGTTCTTC
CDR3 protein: CASSSRTGGRWGGNEQFF

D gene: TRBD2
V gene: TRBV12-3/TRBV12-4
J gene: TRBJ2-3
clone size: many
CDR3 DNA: TGTGCCAGCAGTCCCCGGGACTACACAGATACGCAGTATTTT
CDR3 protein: CASSPRDYTDTQYF

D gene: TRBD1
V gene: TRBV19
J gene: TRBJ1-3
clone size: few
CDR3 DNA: TGTGCCAGTAAGAGGGACAGCCGCTCTGGAAACACCATATATTTT
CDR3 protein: CASKRDSRSGNTIYF

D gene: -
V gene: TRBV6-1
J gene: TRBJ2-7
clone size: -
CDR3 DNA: TGTGCCAGCAGTCCAGGGACATCGGTTTACGAGCAGTACTTC
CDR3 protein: CASSPGTSVYEQYF

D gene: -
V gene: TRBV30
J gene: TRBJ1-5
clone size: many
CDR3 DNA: TGTGCCTGGAGTTGGGACATTAGCAATCAGCCCCAGCATTTT
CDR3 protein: CAWSWDISNQPQHF

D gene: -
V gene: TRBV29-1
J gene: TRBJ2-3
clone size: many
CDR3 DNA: TGCAGCGTTCTAAAGGACAGCACTAGCACAGATACGCAGTATTTT
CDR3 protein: CSVLKDSTSTDTQYF

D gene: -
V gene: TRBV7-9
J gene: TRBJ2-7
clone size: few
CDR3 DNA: TGTGCCAGCAGCCAAACAGGGCTTCCTAGGGAGCAGTACTTC
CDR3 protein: CASSQTGLPREQYF

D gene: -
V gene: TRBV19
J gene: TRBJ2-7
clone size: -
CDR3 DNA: TGTGCCAGTAGCCTGGGATCCGAGCAGCACTTC
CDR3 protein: CASSLGSEQHF

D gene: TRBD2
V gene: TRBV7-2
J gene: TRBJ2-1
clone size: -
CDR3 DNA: TGTGCCAGCAGTCCGGGACTAGCGGGAGGGAGCCCCAATGAGCAGTTCTTC
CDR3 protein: CASSPGLAGGSPNEQFF

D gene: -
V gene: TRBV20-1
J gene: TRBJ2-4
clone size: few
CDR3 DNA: TGCAGTGCTTACACGGAAAACATTCAGTACTTC
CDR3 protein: CSAYTENIQYF

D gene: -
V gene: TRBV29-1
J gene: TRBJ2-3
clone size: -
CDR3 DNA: TGCAGCGTACCACCCCAGGGGGGGACGCAGTATTTT
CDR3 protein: CSVPPQGGTQYF

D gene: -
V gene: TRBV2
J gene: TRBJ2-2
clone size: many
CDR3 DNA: TGTGCCAGCAGTGAAACCGGCGGACACAACACCGGGGAGCTGTTTTTT
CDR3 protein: CASSETGGHNTGELFF

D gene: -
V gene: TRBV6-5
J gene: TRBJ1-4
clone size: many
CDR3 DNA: TGTGCCAGCAGTTGGCGTGGGGCAACTAATGAAAAACTGTTTTTT
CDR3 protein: CASSWRGATNEKLFF

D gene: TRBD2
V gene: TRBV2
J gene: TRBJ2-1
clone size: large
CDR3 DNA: TGTGCCAGCAGCACCACGGGAGGTCTCTACAATGAGCAGTTCTTC
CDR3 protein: CASSTTGGLYNEQFF

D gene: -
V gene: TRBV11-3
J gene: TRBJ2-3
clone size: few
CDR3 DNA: TGTGCCAGCAGCCAGAATTCTGAGACGCAGTATTTT
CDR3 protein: CASSQNSETQYF

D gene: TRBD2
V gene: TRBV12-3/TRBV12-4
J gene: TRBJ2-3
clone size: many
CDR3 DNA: TGTGCCACCTACAGCGGGAGGGACACAGATACGCAGTATTTT
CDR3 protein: CATYSGRDTDTQYF

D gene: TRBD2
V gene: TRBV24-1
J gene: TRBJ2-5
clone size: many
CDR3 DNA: TGTGCCACCTCCCCGGGACTAGCGGGCAAAGAGACCCAGTACTTC
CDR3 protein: CATSPGLAGKETQYF

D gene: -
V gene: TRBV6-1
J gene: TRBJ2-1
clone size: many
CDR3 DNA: TGTGCCAGCAGTGAGGGGCTAGCGCCCCCCTACAATGAGCAGTTCTTC
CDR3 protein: CASSEGLAPPYNEQFF

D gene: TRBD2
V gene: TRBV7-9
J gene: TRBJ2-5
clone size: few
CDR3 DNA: TGTGCCAGCAGCCTTAGACGGGGAGGGGAGACCCAGTACTTC
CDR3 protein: CASSLRRGGETQYF

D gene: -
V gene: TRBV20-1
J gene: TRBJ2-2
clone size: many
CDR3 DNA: TGCAGTGCTCCGGCCGGGGAGCTGTTTTTT
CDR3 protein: CSAPAGELFF

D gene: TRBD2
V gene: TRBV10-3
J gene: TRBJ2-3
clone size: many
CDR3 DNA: TGTGCCATCAGTGAGTCGCTAGCGGGAGCAGATACGCAGTATTTT
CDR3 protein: CAISESLAGADTQYF

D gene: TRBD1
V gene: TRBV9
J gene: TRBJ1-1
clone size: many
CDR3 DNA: TGTGCCAGCAGTGCCCTACAGGGGGCCTCCACCCTTGAAGCTTTCTTT
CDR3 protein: CASSALQGASTLEAFF

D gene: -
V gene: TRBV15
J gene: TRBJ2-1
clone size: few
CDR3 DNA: TGTGCCACCAGCAGAGATAAATGGTTTGAGCAGTTCTTC
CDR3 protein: CATSRDKWFEQFF

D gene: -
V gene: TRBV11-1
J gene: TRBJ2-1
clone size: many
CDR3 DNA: TGTGCCAGCAGCCCCCCCGAGGAGAGCTCCTACAATGAGCAGTTCTTC
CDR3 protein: CASSPPEESSYNEQFF

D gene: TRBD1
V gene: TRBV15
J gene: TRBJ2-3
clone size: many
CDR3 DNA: TGTGCCACCAGCCTCGGACAGGGAGTAGATACGCAGTATTTT
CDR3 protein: CATSLGQGVDTQYF

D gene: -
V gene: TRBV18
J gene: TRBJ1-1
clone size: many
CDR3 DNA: TGTGCCAGCTTAAACAGCCCTAACACTGAAGCTTTCTTT
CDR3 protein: CASLNSPNTEAFF

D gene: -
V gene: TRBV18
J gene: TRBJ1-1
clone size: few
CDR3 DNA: TGTGCCAGCTCACCAGTTTCTTTCGGGGGTTCGGGCACTGAAGCTTTCTTT
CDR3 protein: CASSPVSFGGSGTEAFF

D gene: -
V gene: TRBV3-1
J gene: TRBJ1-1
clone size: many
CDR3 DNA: TGTGCCAGCCGGGGGGGGGTAACTGAAGCTTTCTTT
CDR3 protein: CASRGGVTEAFF